These 14 T cell receptor beta chains were sequenced from one sample in a study of blood T cell repertoires in COVID-19 (dated by TCRdb to about 2020). Library generation was performed with the immunoSEQ multiplex PCR assay. The immuneACCESS repertoire file appears here via TCRdb, limited to in-frame rearrangements. These files lack a portion of the clones; in checked studies, under half of the deficit traces to unresolved V genes, and the cause of the others is not known. The sample profile shows roughly 50,000 clones; more than 75% of them were found once. The ten largest clones add up to 2% to 2.5% of the sample. The sequenced material came from peripheral blood. These receptors were collected from a woman aged 55 to 70 with acute or convalescent COVID-19.

The rearrangement links TRBV11-2 to TRBJ2-5; the D is unclear. The germline V and J ends were trimmed by 2 bases and 4 bases, with 5 bases remaining between them. Germline lookup yields CDR1 SGHAT and CDR2 FQNNGV. This CDR3 is built from 12 residues. The DNA of the CDR3 is TGTGCCAGCAGCTTATATTCAGAGACCCAGTACTTC. Its translation: CASSLYSETQYF. Full variable domain (rest looked up from reference TRBV11-2 and TRBJ2-5): EAGVAQSPRYKIIEKRQSVAFWCNPISGHATLYWYQQILGQGPKLLIQFQNNGVVDDSQLPKDRFSAERLKGVDSTLKIQPAKLEDSAVYLCASSLYSETQYFGPGTRLLVL.

The chain combines TRBV5-1 with TRBJ2-1; 8 bases line up with TRBD1. The germline V gene encodes CDR1 SGHRS and CDR2 YFSETQ. V was pared by 5 bases and J by 9 bases, with 16 bases of the junction left unmatched. The CDR3 extends over 16 amino acids. The CDR3 coding sequence is TGCGCCAGCAGTTTCTCCGCGGGACAGGTACCGGGTGAGCAGTTCTTC. Amino acids: CASSFSAGQVPGEQFF.

The table lists this clone with a count of one. J is TRBJ2-2 and V is TRBV15, with 7 bases matching TRBD2. Trimming cost V 7 bases and J 4 bases; bases outside gene matches: 12. Germline V gene data show CDR1 as LNHNV and CDR2 as YYDKDF (reference sequence). The CDR3 extends over 16 amino acids. The CDR3 sequence is CATTDTGTTTTGELFF. The CDR3, as DNA: TGTGCCACCACCGATACCGGGACTACGACCACCGGGGAGCTGTTTTTT.

This chain connects TRBV19 to TRBJ2-7; TRBD1 matches at 8 bases. The germline V gene has CDR1 LNHDA and CDR2 SQIVND (reference sequence). The trim removed 5 bases at V and 3 bases at J, leaving 3 bases unmatched. The CDR3 consists of 13 residues. The chain's CDR3 is CASSSDRGYEQYF. In nucleotides, the CDR3 is TGTGCCAGTAGTTCTGACAGGGGCTACGAGCAGTACTTC.

The rearrangement links TRBV3-1 (or the pseudogene TRBV3-2) to TRBJ1-6; unclear D gene. The germline V gene encodes CDR1 LGHDT and CDR2 YNNKEL (reference sequence). Trimming pared 6 bases from V and 0 bases from J, leaving 6 bases between. The CDR3 is 14 amino acids. The CDR3 region has the DNA TGTGCCAGCAGTCTGAGCTCCTATAATTCACCCCTCCACTTT. This codes for CASSLSSYNSPLHF.

The chain joins TRBV4-1 to TRBJ1-1, with 9 bases that match TRBD1. Trimming removed 1 base from V and 5 bases from J; junction bases left unmatched: 14. The V gene's germline CDR1 is MGHRA and CDR2 YSYEKL. CDR3 length: 18 amino acids. CDR3 nucleotides: TGCGCCAGCAGCCAAGCTCAACCGGGACAGGGACCGGGGACTGAAGCTTTCTTT. It yields the protein CASSQAQPGQGPGTEAFF.

This clone was observed once. The CDR3 region has the DNA TGTGCCAGCAGCTTTCTAGATGGAAACACCATATATTTT. This sequence encodes CASSFLDGNTIYF. V gene TRBV7-8 combines with J gene TRBJ1-3; D is uncertain. Germline loops: CDR1 SGHVS, CDR2 FQNEAQ. The ends were cut back, 3 bases at V and 3 bases at J, with 6 bases in the middle. The length of the CDR3 is 13 residues.

The CDR3 DNA follows: TGTGCCAGTAGTATCGGGCTAGCGGGGACCTACGAGCAGTACTTC. Residues: CASSIGLAGTYEQYF. This sequence joins TRBV19 and TRBJ2-7; 9 nucleotides agree with TRBD2. This CDR3 is 15 amino acids long. Germline V lookup: CDR1 LNHDA, CDR2 SQIVND (reference sequence). The V and J ends lost 3 bases and 2 bases, in that order; junction bases with no gene match: 5.

This clone was counted a few times. The chain has TRBV10-3 and TRBJ2-7; D gene uncertain. Germline V gene sequence: CDR1 ENHRY, CDR2 SYGVKD. V shed 4 bases and J shed 5 bases, with 15 bases lying between them. This CDR3 has 14 amino acids. CDR3 sequence: CAISGSVQSDEQYF. The CDR3 nucleotides are TGTGCCATCAGTGGATCGGTGCAATCGGACGAGCAGTACTTC.

This clone was seen only once. The J gene is TRBJ2-1, the V gene TRBV27; D perhaps matches TRBD2 (5 bases). Germline lookup yields CDR1 MNHEY and CDR2 SMNVEV (reference sequence). Deletions cut 4 bases from V and 5 bases from J, with 21 bases between. This CDR3 has 17 residues. The CDR3 is CASSSPTSGYYNNEQFF. The CDR3 coding sequence is TGTGCCAGCAGTTCCCCAACCTCGGGATACTACAACAATGAGCAGTTCTTC.

V usage is TRBV5-1 and J usage is TRBJ2-3, with TRBD1 matching over 8 bases. Germline-derived CDR1 and CDR2 are SGHRS and YFSETQ. The CDR3 spans 14 residues. V gave up 5 bases and J gave up 3 bases; unmatched junction bases: 5. CDR3 protein: CASRAQGATDTQYF. Written as DNA, the CDR3 is TGCGCCAGCAGGGCGCAGGGGGCAACAGATACGCAGTATTTT.

The chain combines TRBV3-1 (or the pseudogene TRBV3-2) with TRBJ1-3, with TRBD1 matching 8 bases. The V gene's germline CDR1 is LGHDT and CDR2 YNNKEL (reference sequence). This CDR3 is built from 16 residues. The V and J ends lost 4 bases and 0 bases, in that order; junction bases with no gene match: 5. The CDR3 DNA reads TGTGCCAGCAGCCCCGGGACAGGCTTCTCTGGAAACACCATATATTTT. Amino acids: CASSPGTGFSGNTIYF.

The chain recombines TRBV19 with TRBJ1-6, with a weak D call TRBD1 (5 bases). V was clipped by 6 bases and J by 6 bases, with 12 bases between them. Germline CDR1 LNHDA, CDR2 SQIVND (reference sequence). This CDR3 region has 14 residues. The CDR3 sequence is CASRAGRTNSPLHF. DNA of the CDR3: TGTGCCAGTAGGGCGGGACGGACTAATTCACCCCTCCACTTT.

The gene calls are TRBV19 and TRBJ1-2, with a tentative D call TRBD1 (5 bases). V gave up 5 bases and J gave up 2 bases, with 9 bases separating them. CDR3 length: 13 residues. Per the germline V gene, CDR1 is LNHDA and CDR2 is SQIVND (reference sequence). CDR3 in DNA: TGTGCCAGTAGTCGTGGGGGGAACTATGGCTACACCTTC. This codes for CASSRGGNYGYTF.